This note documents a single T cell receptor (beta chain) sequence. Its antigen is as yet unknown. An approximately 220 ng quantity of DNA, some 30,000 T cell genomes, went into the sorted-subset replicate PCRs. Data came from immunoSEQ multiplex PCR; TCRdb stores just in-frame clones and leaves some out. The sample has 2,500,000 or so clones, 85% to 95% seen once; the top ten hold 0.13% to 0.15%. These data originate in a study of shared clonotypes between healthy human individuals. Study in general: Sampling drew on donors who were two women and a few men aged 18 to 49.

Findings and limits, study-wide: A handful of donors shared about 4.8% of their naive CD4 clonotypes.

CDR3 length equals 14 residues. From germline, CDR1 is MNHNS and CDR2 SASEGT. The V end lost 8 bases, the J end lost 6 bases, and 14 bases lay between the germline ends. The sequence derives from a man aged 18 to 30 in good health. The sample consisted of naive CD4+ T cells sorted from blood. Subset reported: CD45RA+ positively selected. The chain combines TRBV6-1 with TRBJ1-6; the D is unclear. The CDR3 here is CASGARHLNSPLHF. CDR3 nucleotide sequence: TGTGCCAGCGGCGCCCGGCACCTTAATTCACCCCTCCACTTT.